This entry lists 8 T cell receptor beta chains sequenced from one sample in a study of monozygotic twins with inflammatory bowel disease (dated by TCRdb to between 2018 and 2021). Library method: 5' RACE. The reads were generated on an Illumina HiSeq 2500. TCRdb reprocessed the reads, so every CDR3 protein sequence counts as one entry and DNA is not shown. The sample's clone listing holds 200,000 to 250,000 distinct CDR3 sequences. The ten biggest clones cover 1.6% of the sample. What was sequenced was blood. The receptors here all came from a human donor with ulcerative colitis or Crohn's disease, or a healthy co-twin of an affected twin (not recorded which).

V and J are TRBV20-1 and TRBJ2-5; the TCRdb call, TRBD2, lacks DNA for checking. In germline, CDR1 is DFQATT, CDR2 SNEGSKA (reference sequence). The CDR3 contains 14 residues. This CDR3 is CSAGLAGGPETQYF.

This clonotype counts as medium-sized (0.01 to 0.1%) by frequency. The rearrangement joins TRBV7-2 to TRBJ1-2; checking the TCRdb D call of TRBD1 is not possible without DNA. This CDR3 spans 14 amino acids. CDR1 is SGHTA, CDR2 FQGNSA, per germline. The CDR3 reads CASSLGTGNYGYTF. Using reference TRBV7-2 and TRBJ1-2 for the parts outside the CDR3, the full variable domain is GAGVSQSPSNKVTEKGKDVELRCDPISGHTALYWYRQSLGQGLEFLIYFQGNSAPDKSGLPSDRFSAERTGGSVSTLTIQRTQQEDSAVYLCASSLGTGNYGYTFGSGTRLTVV.

This sequence joins TRBV5-1 and TRBJ2-3; the TCRdb D gene call, TRBD1, has no DNA to confirm it. Germline CDR1 SGHRS, CDR2 YFSETQ. The CDR3 is made up of 16 amino acids. CDR3 protein: CASSLEGRGLADTQYF.

This chain links TRBV7-6 with TRBJ2-3. This CDR3 has 11 residues. Germline V lookup: CDR1 SGHVS, CDR2 FNYEAQ. CDR3 loop: CASSRGDTQYF.

The V gene is TRBV20-1, the J gene TRBJ2-4. The CDR3 loop spans 15 amino acids. Germline lookup yields CDR1 DFQATT and CDR2 SNEGSKA (reference sequence). The CDR3 reads CSARDRSQSKNIQYF.

The gene calls are TRBV20-1 and TRBJ2-2; no DNA is available, so the TRBD1 call from TCRdb remains unchecked. CDR1 and CDR2 (germline): DFQATT, SNEGSKA (reference sequence). This CDR3 contains 14 residues. The CDR3 is CSAGTPFGTGELFF.

This chain joins TRBV5-6 and TRBJ2-5; TCRdb's D call of TRBD2 is untestable without DNA. The CDR3 consists of 14 residues. Germline CDR1 reads SGHDT; CDR2 reads YYEEEE. CDR3 in amino acids: CASSVGTWDGTQYF.

V usage is TRBV20-1 and J usage is TRBJ2-3; the D gene TCRdb calls, TRBD2, cannot be checked with no DNA. The length of the CDR3 is 17 residues. The germline CDR1 and CDR2 sequences are DFQATT and SNEGSKA (reference sequence). The CDR3: CSGGTPTVLSFTDTQYF.